What follows are 5 T cell receptor beta chains derived from one specimen sequenced in a study of shared clonotypes between healthy human individuals. TCRdb keeps only in-frame clones here, not all; method: immunoSEQ multiplex PCR. The table lists some 700,000 clones, less than 95% of them singletons. The sample comprised memory CD8+ T cells from PBMCs. This sample's subset: CD45RO+ cells pooled with CCR7-negative TemRA cells. These receptors were taken from a man younger than 35 in good health. Some clones in this sample may be carry-over from other donors' samples.

This clone was observed once. This rearrangement joins TRBV7-9 to TRBJ2-1; 9 bases align to TRBD2. Germline V gene sequence: CDR1 SEHNR, CDR2 FQNEAQ (reference sequence). This CDR3 has 17 residues. V lost 1 base and J lost 5; bases outside the gene matches: 9. As DNA, the CDR3 is TGTGCCAGCAGCTTAGTGGACAAGCGGGAGGCCCACAATGAGCAGTTCTTC. It yields the protein CASSLVDKREAHNEQFF.

The V call is TRBV7-9, the J call TRBJ2-4, with 7 bases identical to TRBD2. CDR3 length equals 18 residues. The junction had 12 bases not matched to a gene; V was cut back by 4 bases and J by 0 bases. Per germline, CDR1 SEHNR and CDR2 FQNEAQ (reference sequence). CDR3 in amino acids: CASSSRTREGLAKNIQYF. The CDR3 DNA sequence: TGTGCCAGCAGCTCAAGGACTAGAGAGGGGCTAGCCAAAAACATTCAGTACTTC.

This chain connects TRBV4-2 to TRBJ2-2, with 12 bases lining up with TRBD2. Germline trimming cut 4 bases from V and 5 bases from J; bases unmatched to any gene: 2. Germline V gene data show CDR1 as LGHNA and CDR2 as YNFKEQ. CDR3 length: 15 amino acids. The CDR3 region has the DNA TGTGCCAGCAGCCCCGGACTAGCGGGAACCGGGGAGCTGTTTTTT. This encodes CASSPGLAGTGELFF.

J is TRBJ2-3 and V is TRBV10-2; D perhaps matches TRBD1 (5 bases). Trimming removed 6 bases at V and 4 bases at J, with 5 bases between. This CDR3 is built from 11 residues. CDR1 and CDR2 from the germline V gene are WSHSY and SAAADI. DNA for the CDR3: TGCGCCAGCAGGGGGCCAGATACGCAGTATTTT. Protein: CASRGPDTQYF.

The chain has TRBV30 and TRBJ2-7; 7 bases are a match to TRBD1. In germline, CDR1 is GTSNPN, CDR2 SVGIG (reference sequence). Trimming at V came to 3 bases and at J to 2 bases, leaving 7 bases not matched to a gene. The CDR3 contains 14 residues. The DNA of the CDR3 is TGTGCCTGGAGACGAGTCACAGGGGCCTACGAGCAGTACTTC. It yields the protein CAWRRVTGAYEQYF.